The 5 T cell receptor beta chains listed next were all sequenced from one sample in a study of T cells in Graves' hyperthyroidism and ophthalmopathy. The CDR3 regions of TCR beta were amplified from RNA transcripts. In the first-round RT-PCR of the TCR CDR3, the HTBI primer set was used. A single record per CDR3 protein comes from TCRdb applying MiXCR to the multiplex PCR reads. The data hold roughly 280,000 distinct CDR3 sequences, with about 18% observed a single time. The sample comprised blood. The receptor source for this set is a woman in her sixties with Graves' ophthalmopathy.

V is TRBV12-3 or TRBV12-4 and J is TRBJ1-6, with 9 bases aligning to TRBD1. The V gene end was trimmed by 6 bases and the J gene end by 7 bases; junction bases not matched to a gene: 4. CDR3 length: 14 amino acids. This CDR3 reads CASSRTGVNSPLHF. The DNA of the CDR3 is TGTGCCAGCAGCCGGACAGGGGTGAATTCACCCCTCCACTTT.

Many counts were recorded for this clonotype. The chain couples TRBV28 to TRBJ2-5; the D gene is possibly TRBD2 (6 bases). From germline, CDR1 is MDHEN and CDR2 SYDVKM. The CDR3 spans 18 residues. V dropped 6 bases and J dropped 3 bases, with 26 bases sitting between them. In DNA form, the CDR3 reads TGTGCCAGCAGCAACCTTAGGAGGAGCGGCTGGAGGGAAGAGACCCAGTACTTC. The encoded protein is CASSNLRRSGWREETQYF.

This clonotype occurred a few times. The V and J genes are TRBV27 and TRBJ2-5; tentatively, D is TRBD1 (5 bases). CDR1 and CDR2 (germline): MNHEY, SMNVEV (reference sequence). This CDR3 spans 14 amino acids. V was clipped by 7 bases and J by 2 bases, with 14 bases between them. In DNA form, the CDR3 reads TGTGCCAGCAAGGGGTTGGCGGATCAAGAGACCCAGTACTTC. As protein: CASKGLADQETQYF.

Ten or more counts support this clonotype. The genes are TRBV4-2 and TRBJ2-5; no clear D. The V end was cut by 3 bases, the J end by 5 bases, with 16 bases between. Germline loops: CDR1 LGHNA, CDR2 YNFKEQ. This CDR3 contains 15 residues. CDR3 sequence: CASSQSFGALETQYF. CDR3 coding DNA: TGTGCCAGCAGCCAGTCCTTTGGCGCTCTGGAGACCCAGTACTTC.

This clonotype was counted ten times or more. V and J are TRBV20-1 and TRBJ1-1, with 7 bases identical to TRBD1. The germline V gene encodes CDR1 DFQATT and CDR2 SNEGSKA (reference sequence). This CDR3 spans 14 amino acids. Germline trimming cut 6 bases from V and 6 bases from J; bases unmatched to any gene: 13. CDR3: CSAANRGRGPEAFF. The CDR3, as DNA: TGCAGTGCAGCCAACAGGGGCCGAGGGCCTGAAGCTTTCTTT.